One TCR beta chain is described in this entry. Its antigen is as yet unknown. Germline V CDR1 and CDR2: SEHNR, FQNEAQ (reference sequence). The junction had 8 bases not matched to a gene; V was cut back by 3 bases and J by 0 bases. The CDR3 spans 16 residues. The PCR made use of 60 Vbeta and 13 Jbeta primers. TCRdb keeps only in-frame clones here, not all; method: immunoSEQ multiplex PCR. The sample contains over 70,000 clones, roughly four fifths of which appear only once. This specimen belongs to a study of cytomegalovirus exposure and HLA in healthy donors. Study results and caveats: In a later analysis, TCR beta V- and J-gene trimming was associated with a missense DCLRE1C variant.

The TCR comes from a man aged 25-45 years in good health and CMV-seronegative. The chain couples TRBV7-9 to TRBJ2-7; the match to TRBD1 covers 7 bases. The source material was PBMCs. The CDR3 bases are TGTGCCAGCAGCTTGTCCGGACAGGCTAGCTCCTACGAGCAGTACTTC. The encoded protein is CASSLSGQASSYEQYF.